Listed here is a single T cell receptor (beta chain). Its antigen remains unidentified. This CDR3 comprises 11 residues. Germline V lookup: CDR1 DFQATT, CDR2 SNEGSKA (reference sequence). Trimming stripped 3 bases from V and 15 bases from J, with 15 bases between. The table came from immunoSEQ multiplex PCR; TCRdb's copy has only in-frame clones and leaves some out. The sample lists approximately 2,100 clones, roughly nine tenths occurring once. The sample is drawn from a study of stem cell transplantation in POMP-related autoinflammatory disease. Notes on the study in general: Across all analyzed T-cell subsets, patients with PRAID tended toward reduced diversity and increased clonality.

Specimen: Tregs from PBMCs, collected before stem cell transplantation. This receptor was taken from a human donor with POMP-related autoinflammation and immune dysregulation (PRAID). J is TRBJ2-1 and V is TRBV20-1, with D possibly being TRBD1 or TRBD2 (5 bases each). The chain's CDR3 is CSARGEQKAFF. The CDR3, as DNA: TGCAGTGCTAGGGGGGAACAGAAGGCGTTCTTC.